Shown below are 21 T cell receptor beta chains from a single sample sequenced in a study of blood T cell repertoires in COVID-19. Here immunoSEQ multiplex PCR was the method, and the copy in TCRdb shows in-frame clones only, minus some. Altogether about 160,000 clones are present, 80% to 90% being singletons, with the ten largest covering around 5%. Material for sequencing was peripheral blood. The receptors stem from a woman between 45 and 60 years old with COVID-19, enrolled during active disease.

V gene TRBV3-1 (or the pseudogene TRBV3-2) combines with J gene TRBJ1-5; 9 nucleotides align to TRBD1. V shed 2 bases and J 10 bases; nucleotides not matched to a gene: 6. This CDR3 spans 14 amino acids. Germline-derived CDR1 and CDR2 are LGHDT and YNNKEL (reference sequence). CDR3 sequence (DNA): TGTGCCAGCAGCCAAACTACAGGGGGCGAACCCCAGCATTTT. It is translated as CASSQTTGGEPQHF.

This chain uses TRBV21-1 with TRBJ2-7; TRBD1, the D gene given by the table, was not confirmed from the DNA. TRBV21-1 is described as a pseudogene. The length of the CDR3 is 15 residues. CDR3 nucleotides: TGTGCCAGCAGCAAACCCCCTCAGGAACCCTACGAGCAGTACTTC. Translation: CASSKPPQEPYEQYF.

This clone has a single count. The V and J genes are TRBV3-1 (or the pseudogene TRBV3-2) and TRBJ2-5; 12 bases fit TRBD2. This CDR3 is 16 amino acids long. The germline CDR1 and CDR2 sequences are LGHDT and YNNKEL (reference sequence). The ends lost 3 bases at V and 2 bases at J; junction bases unmatched: 4. CDR3 nucleotides: TGTGCCAGCAGCCACACTAGCGGGGGGAGTCAAGAGACCCAGTACTTC. Amino acid sequence: CASSHTSGGSQETQYF.

The chain is built from TRBV2 and TRBJ2-7; tentatively, D is TRBD1 (5 bases). The CDR3 length is 15 residues. Deletions cut 9 bases from V and 3 bases from J, with 21 bases between. Germline assignment: CDR1 SNHLY and CDR2 FYNNEI. CDR3 loop: CASEETPGNYYEQYF. As DNA, the CDR3 is TGTGCCAGTGAAGAGACCCCAGGGAACTACTACGAGCAGTACTTC.

The chain has TRBV3-1 (or the pseudogene TRBV3-2) and TRBJ1-3, with a possible D match to TRBD1 (5 bases). CDR3 size: 15 residues. V was cut by 3 bases and J by 1 base, with 10 bases left in between. Germline V gene sequence: CDR1 LGHDT, CDR2 YNNKEL (reference sequence). The CDR3 sequence is CASSQAGPSGNTIYF. In DNA form, the CDR3 reads TGTGCCAGCAGCCAGGCAGGGCCGTCTGGAAACACCATATATTTT.

The J gene is TRBJ1-2, the V gene TRBV18, with 9 bases identical to TRBD1. The trim removed 4 bases at V and 8 bases at J, leaving 5 bases unmatched. The CDR3 extends over 13 amino acids. Germline-derived CDR1 and CDR2 are KGHSH and LQKENI. CDR3 residues: CASSLRTGEGYTF. CDR3 nucleotide sequence: TGTGCCAGCTCACTCCGGACAGGGGAAGGCTACACCTTC.

This clone has more than one count but fewer than ten. The V call is TRBV11-3, the J call TRBJ1-1; unclear D gene. Trimming pared 5 bases from V and 4 bases from J, leaving 5 bases between. Germline V gives CDR1 SGHNT, CDR2 YENEEA. CDR3 length: 11 amino acids. The chain's CDR3 is CASSPSTEAFF. The CDR3 DNA reads as TGTGCCAGCAGCCCGAGCACTGAAGCTTTCTTT.

This clone was detected once. This sequence joins TRBV25-1 and TRBJ1-4; no clear D gene. V was trimmed by 5 bases and J by 5 bases, leaving 12 bases between them. CDR3 length: 14 residues. Germline V gene lookup returns CDR1 MGHDK and CDR2 SYGVNS. CDR3 in DNA: TGTGCCAGCAGTATGGGAGGGCTAAATGAAAAACTGTTTTTT. This codes for CASSMGGLNEKLFF.

This clone was detected once. The rearrangement joins TRBV9 to TRBJ1-5; D ambiguous. CDR1 is SGDLS and CDR2 is YYNGEE in the germline V gene. V lost 2 bases and J 4 bases, leaving 13 bases between the germline ends. The CDR3 covers 15 residues. CDR3 nucleotide sequence: TGTGCCAGCAGCGTCGGACCCACGGGAAATCAGCCCCAGCATTTT. It codes for CASSVGPTGNQPQHF.

This rearrangement joins TRBV12-3 or TRBV12-4 to TRBJ1-2; D unclear. The V end was cut by 7 bases, the J end by 8 bases, with 14 bases between. This CDR3 is built from 12 residues. The CDR3: CASNEGSTGYTF. As DNA, the CDR3 is TGTGCCAGCAATGAGGGATCGACGGGCTACACCTTC.

The genes are TRBV27 and TRBJ1-5; maybe TRBD1 (5 bases). This CDR3 comprises 15 residues. V was pared by 4 bases and J by 0 bases, with 10 bases between. Germline-derived CDR1 and CDR2 are MNHEY and SMNVEV (reference sequence). The CDR3 DNA is TGTGCCAGCAGTTCCGACAGTCATAGCAATCAGCCCCAGCATTTT. It yields the protein CASSSDSHSNQPQHF.

The chain recombines TRBV4-2 with TRBJ2-7, with TRBD2 matching 10 bases. The germline CDR1 and CDR2 sequences are LGHNA and YNFKEQ. J was trimmed by 4 bases and V by 3 bases; bases with no gene match: 9. This CDR3 spans 16 amino acids. The CDR3 DNA reads as TGTGCCAGCAGCCAGCTTAAACTAGCGGGGAATTACGAGCAGTACTTC. Residues: CASSQLKLAGNYEQYF.

The V gene is TRBV11-1, the J gene TRBJ1-3; possible D gene TRBD1, 5 bases. The CDR3 extends over 14 amino acids. V was clipped by 5 bases and J by 3 bases, with 11 bases between them. Germline CDR1 is SGHAT and CDR2 is FQDESV (reference sequence). The CDR3 spells CASSRTTDGNTIYF. CDR3 in DNA: TGTGCCAGCAGCCGGACGACAGATGGAAACACCATATATTTT.

This chain links TRBV18 with TRBJ1-5; TRBD1 agrees at 7 bases. The CDR3 consists of 15 residues. CDR1 and CDR2 from the germline V gene are KGHSH and LQKENI. With 5 bases clipped from V and 2 bases from J, the junction kept 6 bases outside the gene matches. CDR3: CASSLRQGGNQPQHF. The CDR3 DNA reads as TGTGCCAGCTCATTACGACAGGGCGGCAATCAGCCCCAGCATTTT.

This rearrangement joins TRBV3-1 (or the pseudogene TRBV3-2) to TRBJ2-2; a possible D gene is TRBD1 (5 bases). Trimming left V 3 bases short and J 7 bases short, with 9 bases between. CDR1 and CDR2 (germline): LGHDT, YNNKEL (reference sequence). The CDR3 is 13 amino acids. This CDR3 reads CASSQQGYGELFF. CDR3 DNA: TGTGCCAGCAGCCAGCAGGGATACGGGGAGCTGTTTTTT.

The chain is built from TRBV5-1 and TRBJ2-7; a possible D gene is TRBD2 (7 bases). This CDR3 contains 12 residues. The V end lost 6 bases, the J end lost 5 bases, and 12 bases lay between the germline ends. Germline-derived CDR1 and CDR2 are SGHRS and YFSETQ. CDR3 coding DNA: TGCGCCAGCACCACGGGGGGCGACGAGCAGTACTTC. This translates into CASTTGGDEQYF.

The chain recombines TRBV25-1 with TRBJ1-1; D not certain. Germline V gene lookup returns CDR1 MGHDK and CDR2 SYGVNS. CDR3 size: 13 residues. The V gene lost 2 bases and the J gene lost 3 bases, with 7 bases spanning the gap. The CDR3 loop is CASSEAGHTEAFF. The CDR3 DNA follows: TGTGCCAGCAGTGAAGCTGGGCACACTGAAGCTTTCTTT.

This clone was observed a handful of times. V is TRBV5-4 and J is TRBJ1-6, with a weak D call TRBD1 (6 bases). V lost 4 bases and J lost 10, with 18 bases in between. This CDR3 contains 15 residues. The germline gives CDR1 SGHNT, CDR2 YYREEE (reference sequence). The CDR3 nucleotides are TGTGCCAGCAGCGTGCCAGGGGTTGGAAACTCACCCCTCCACTTT. This sequence encodes CASSVPGVGNSPLHF.

V and J are TRBV2 and TRBJ1-2; TRBD1 agrees at 7 bases. J was trimmed by 6 bases and V by 6 bases; bases with no gene match: 1. CDR1 and CDR2 from the germline V gene are SNHLY and FYNNEI. The CDR3 covers 11 residues. CDR3: CASRTGNGYTF. The CDR3 DNA sequence: TGTGCCAGCAGGACAGGGAATGGCTACACCTTC.

The rearrangement links TRBV27 to TRBJ2-7, with 8 bases identical to TRBD2. CDR1 is MNHEY and CDR2 is SMNVEV in the germline V gene (reference sequence). With V trimmed by 3 bases and J by 1 base, 11 bases remained unmatched. CDR3 length equals 17 residues. CDR3 DNA sequence: TGTGCCAGCAGTTTGACCTTTGGGGCGGGGGGTTCCTACGAGCAGTACTTC. Protein sequence: CASSLTFGAGGSYEQYF.

The V and J genes are TRBV15 and TRBJ1-3; D ambiguous. V was pared by 3 bases and J by 0 bases, with 15 bases between. This CDR3 spans 17 amino acids. CDR1 and CDR2 from the germline V gene are LNHNV and YYDKDF (reference sequence). The CDR3 loop reads CATSSDTTILSGNTIYF. The CDR3, as DNA: TGTGCCACCAGCAGTGACACCACCATTCTCTCTGGAAACACCATATATTTT.